Listed here are 21 T cell receptor beta chains from one sample, sequenced in a study of low-dose radiotherapy and immunotherapy resistance in tumors. Both TCRalpha and TCRbeta chains were reverse transcribed with V-gene-specific primers. TCRs were amplified for roughly 20 PCR cycles with a constant-region primer and V-primer adapter. MiXCR, run by TCRdb on the reads, gives a single entry per CDR3 protein. The sample holds around 17,000 distinct CDR3 sequences, around three quarters seen once. The receptors stem from a human donor with advanced metastatic prostate, ovarian, gallbladder or colorectal cancer (not recorded which). This table probably holds off-target reads from a library built for another chain.

The DNA of the CDR3 is TGTGCCAGCTCAGGGTCCTACGAGCAGTACTTC. Protein product: CASSGSYEQYF. V gene TRBV28 combines with J gene TRBJ2-7, with a weak D call TRBD1 (5 bases). CDR3 length: 11 amino acids. V dropped 8 bases and J dropped 1 base, with 6 bases sitting between them. Germline V gene data show CDR1 as MDHEN and CDR2 as SYDVKM.

The chain recombines TRBV11-2 with TRBJ2-7; TRBD2 is a possible D gene (5 bases). This CDR3 spans 15 amino acids. Trimming removed 0 bases at V and 4 bases at J, with 13 bases between. Germline-derived CDR1 and CDR2 are SGHAT and FQNNGV. The CDR3, as DNA: TGTGCCAGCAGCTTAGAGCGTAGCGCTGGGTACGAGCAGTACTTC. This codes for CASSLERSAGYEQYF. Looking up the rest from reference TRBV11-2 and TRBJ2-7 gives the full variable domain: EAGVAQSPRYKIIEKRQSVAFWCNPISGHATLYWYQQILGQGPKLLIQFQNNGVVDDSQLPKDRFSAERLKGVDSTLKIQPAKLEDSAVYLCASSLERSAGYEQYFGPGTRLTVT.

The table lists this clonotype with a count of one. The V gene is TRBV6-2 or TRBV6-3, the J gene TRBJ1-1, with a weak D call TRBD1 (5 bases). There are 14 residues in the CDR3. V lost 0 bases, J lost 1 base, and 6 bases lay in between. From germline, CDR1 is MNHEY and CDR2 SVGEGT. CDR3 sequence reads: CASSYSGANTEAFF. The CDR3 DNA sequence: TGTGCCAGCAGTTACTCAGGGGCGAACACTGAAGCTTTCTTT.

This sequence joins TRBV11-3 and TRBJ1-1, with D tentatively TRBD1 (6 bases). V lost 5 bases to trimming and J lost 2 bases, with 9 bases between them. CDR1 is SGHNT, CDR2 YENEEA, per germline. The CDR3 runs 13 residues. This chain's CDR3 is CASSQGINTEAFF. Written as DNA, the CDR3 is TGTGCCAGCAGCCAGGGGATAAACACTGAAGCTTTCTTT.

The CDR3 is CASSNPSPSGGLETQYF. The CDR3 coding sequence is TGTGCCAGTAGTAACCCCTCTCCTAGCGGGGGGTTGGAGACCCAGTACTTC. V gene TRBV19 combines with J gene TRBJ2-5; 11 nucleotides align to TRBD2. The length of the CDR3 is 17 residues. V shed 4 bases and J 5 bases; nucleotides not matched to a gene: 12. CDR1 and CDR2 from the germline V gene are LNHDA and SQIVND (reference sequence).

This chain connects TRBV10-3 to TRBJ1-2, with 12 bases lining up with TRBD1. CDR3 length equals 13 residues. The ends lost 6 bases at V and 12 bases at J; junction bases unmatched: 8. Germline V lookup: CDR1 ENHRY, CDR2 SYGVKD. The CDR3 sequence is CAISPGTGGVNTF. For the CDR3, the DNA is TGTGCCATCAGCCCCGGGACAGGGGGCGTCAACACCTTC.

The chain recombines TRBV14 with TRBJ2-2; 7 positions agree with TRBD2. The CDR3 consists of 14 residues. Trimming took 4 bases from V and 7 from J; bases not matched to a gene: 6. Germline values: CDR1 SGHDN, CDR2 FVKESK. The CDR3 is CASSPIRGSGELFF. CDR3 nucleotide sequence: TGTGCCAGCAGCCCTATCCGCGGGAGCGGGGAGCTGTTTTTT.

This chain connects TRBV4-1 to TRBJ2-3; 8 positions match TRBD1. The length of the CDR3 is 15 residues. The V segment lost 1 base and the J segment 6 bases; nucleotides outside the gene matches: 6. CDR1 is MGHRA and CDR2 is YSYEKL in the germline V gene. The CDR3 DNA is TGCGCCAGCAGCCAAGGGGACAGGTTTGTGGATACGCAGTATTTT. Residues: CASSQGDRFVDTQYF.

The CDR3 is CSARFSRTGNGYTF. The CDR3 bases are TGCAGTGCTAGATTTTCCCGGACAGGGAATGGCTACACCTTC. The genes are TRBV20-1 and TRBJ1-2; the match to TRBD1 covers 8 bases. This CDR3 is built from 14 residues. CDR1 and CDR2 (germline): DFQATT, SNEGSKA (reference sequence). V trimming: 2 bases; J trimming: 6 bases; junction bases outside the gene matches: 8.

This clonotype was seen just once. V and J are TRBV6-8 and TRBJ2-7; 8 bases match TRBD1. Losses at the gene ends were 5 bases for V and 4 bases for J; bases not matched to a gene: 10. Germline V gene sequence: CDR1 MNHGY, CDR2 SAAAGT. The CDR3 is 15 residues long. In DNA, the CDR3 is TGTGCCAGCAGTCGCGGCCAAGGACAGGGATACGAGCAGTACTTC. Translated: CASSRGQGQGYEQYF.

V and J are TRBV5-6 and TRBJ2-7, with TRBD1 matching over 10 bases. Trimming took 7 bases from V and 6 from J; bases not matched to a gene: 10. Germline values: CDR1 SGHDT, CDR2 YYEEEE. The length of the CDR3 is 14 residues. CDR3 nucleotides: TGTGCCAGCGGAATTGACAGGGGGCGCGGCGAGCAGTACTTC. It is translated as CASGIDRGRGEQYF. Supplemented by reference TRBV5-6 and TRBJ2-7, the full variable domain reads DAGVTQSPTHLIKTRGQQVTLRCSPKSGHDTVSWYQQALGQGPQFIFQYYEEEERQRGNFPDRFSGHQFPNYSSELNVNALLLGDSALYLCASGIDRGRGEQYFGPGTRLTVT.

This rearrangement joins TRBV23-1 to TRBJ2-5; 7 bases match TRBD2. TRBV23-1 belongs to the ORF category, with a function that is uncertain. V gave up 5 bases and J gave up 5 bases; unmatched junction bases: 11. The CDR3 sequence is 15 residues long. The CDR3 DNA reads TGCGCCAGCAGTGATTGGGCAGGGCGGGAGGAGACCCAGTACTTC. Translation gives CASSDWAGREETQYF.

This chain links TRBV7-6 with TRBJ2-2; 10 nucleotides match TRBD2. The V gene's germline CDR1 is SGHVS and CDR2 FNYEAQ. The J segment lost 5 bases and the V segment lost 3 bases, leaving 6 bases of the junction unmatched. The CDR3 has 16 amino acids. DNA for the CDR3: TGTGCCAGCAGCTTGGGGACTAGCGCGAGAACCGGGGAGCTGTTTTTT. Amino acids: CASSLGTSARTGELFF.

The chain recombines TRBV11-2 with TRBJ2-1, with D perhaps given as TRBD1 or TRBD2 (5 bases each). From germline, CDR1 is SGHAT and CDR2 FQNNGV. Trimming pared 1 base from V and 7 bases from J, leaving 11 bases between. The CDR3 extends over 14 amino acids. CDR3 amino acids: CASSLGVGVNEQFF. The CDR3 bases are TGTGCCAGCAGCTTAGGGGTGGGGGTGAATGAGCAGTTCTTC.

The rearrangement links TRBV7-9 to TRBJ2-1; TRBD1 agrees at 11 bases. Germline CDR1 SEHNR, CDR2 FQNEAQ (reference sequence). The CDR3 extends over 18 amino acids. Trimming took 0 bases from V and 3 from J; bases not matched to a gene: 7. In nucleotides, the CDR3 is TGTGCCAGCAGCTTAGCCCCTGGGGACAGGGGGGGCTACAATGAGCAGTTCTTC. Protein sequence: CASSLAPGDRGGYNEQFF.

The chain employs TRBV6-8 and TRBJ2-3, with a weak D call TRBD2 (6 bases). With 2 bases removed from V and 2 bases from J, the gap between germline ends came to 14 bases. This CDR3 comprises 16 residues. From germline, CDR1 is MNHGY and CDR2 SAAAGT. This CDR3 reads CASSYRRETPTDTQYF. DNA of the CDR3: TGTGCCAGCAGTTACCGTCGGGAGACCCCCACAGATACGCAGTATTTT.

Details on this clonotype: The junction shows a germline mismatch at one end, possibly a read error. The V call is TRBV5-3, the J call TRBJ2-7; D assignment may be TRBD1 or TRBD2 (5 bases each). TRBV5-3 is an open reading frame whose function is uncertain. CDR3 length equals 13 residues. The CDR3 DNA is TGCGCCAGCAGCCGGGACGGAAACGGGGAGCAGTACTTC. It yields the protein CASSRDGNGEQYF.

This clonotype showed up just a few times. This sequence joins TRBV2 and TRBJ2-3; a possible D gene is TRBD2 (6 bases). Trimming left V 6 bases short and J 8 bases short, with 12 bases between. This CDR3 region has 12 residues. In germline, CDR1 is SNHLY, CDR2 FYNNEI. The CDR3 coding sequence is TGTGCCAGCAGCGCCGGGACTTCTACGCAGTATTTT. Protein: CASSAGTSTQYF.

This clonotype was seen only a few times. V is TRBV5-6 and J is TRBJ2-6; D remains ambiguous. Germline values: CDR1 SGHDT, CDR2 YYEEEE. The V and J ends lost 1 base and 1 base respectively, with 3 bases between them. The CDR3 length is 14 residues. The CDR3: CASSLMSGANVLTF. The CDR3 DNA follows: TGTGCCAGCAGCTTGATGTCTGGGGCCAACGTCCTGACTTTC.

This clonotype was counted a few times. The chain combines TRBV29-1 with TRBJ1-2, with D perhaps TRBD1 (6 bases). V gave up 4 bases and J gave up 4 bases, with 19 bases separating them. CDR3 length: 15 amino acids. Looked up from germline, CDR1 is SQVTM and CDR2 is ANQGSEA. CDR3 sequence: CSVANPTGLVYGYTF. Here the CDR3 DNA reads TGCAGCGTTGCAAATCCAACAGGGTTGGTCTATGGCTACACCTTC. Variable domain in full (rest from reference TRBV29-1 and TRBJ1-2): SAVISQKPSRDICQRGTSLTIQCQVDSQVTMMFWYRQQPGQSLTLIATANQGSEATYESGFVIDKFPISRPNLTFSTLTVSNMSPEDSSIYLCSVANPTGLVYGYTFGSGTRLTVV.

This clonotype has more than one count but fewer than ten. This chain joins TRBV9 and TRBJ2-1; possible D gene TRBD1, 6 bases. V gave up 0 bases and J gave up 3 bases, with 13 bases separating them. The CDR3 runs 16 residues. Germline V gives CDR1 SGDLS, CDR2 YYNGEE. CDR3: CASSVEGRGIYNEQFF. In nucleotides, the CDR3 is TGTGCCAGCAGCGTAGAGGGCAGGGGAATCTACAATGAGCAGTTCTTC.